This is a list of T cell receptor beta chains from one sample in a study of a mutant IDH1 vaccine in newly diagnosed glioma. Libraries were prepared by immunoSEQ multiplex PCR; TCRdb keeps only in-frame clonotypes and omits some of them. The data hold about 27,000 clones, with 77% observed a single time. Their antigen targets remain unknown. The source material was PBMCs, sampled from a glioma patient whose treatment included an IDH1 peptide vaccine. Every receptor here comes from a man aged 40-55 years with glioma. Both conserved end residues are part of each CDR3. D genes are given only for firm matches. Size is stated for part of the rows, as once, few or many counts, or as a class when the clone is expanded.

clone_size: few
cdr3_length: 13
d_call: -
v_call: TRBV9
j_call: TRBJ2-2
cdr3_aa: CASSVAVTGELFF
cdr3_nt: TGTGCCAGCAGCGTAGCTGTGACCGGGGAGCTGTTTTTT

clone_size: -
cdr3_length: 13
d_call: -
v_call: TRBV7-2
j_call: TRBJ1-2
cdr3_aa: CASSLTSNYGYTF
cdr3_nt: TGTGCCAGCAGCCTTACATCGAACTATGGCTACACCTTC

clone_size: -
cdr3_length: 16
d_call: -
v_call: TRBV11-2
j_call: TRBJ1-2
cdr3_aa: CASSPASAEDFYGYTF
cdr3_nt: TGTGCCAGCAGTCCAGCCTCGGCGGAAGATTTCTATGGCTACACCTTC

clone_size: -
cdr3_length: 14
d_call: TRBD1
v_call: TRBV19
j_call: TRBJ1-6
cdr3_aa: CAIRGEGAHSPLHF
cdr3_nt: TGTGCCATCAGAGGGGAGGGGGCGCATTCACCCCTCCACTTT

clone_size: -
cdr3_length: 16
d_call: TRBD1
v_call: TRBV25-1
j_call: TRBJ2-5
cdr3_aa: CASSAGWGQMKETQYF
cdr3_nt: TGTGCCAGCAGTGCTGGGTGGGGACAGATGAAAGAGACCCAGTACTTC

clone_size: -
cdr3_length: 13
d_call: -
v_call: TRBV18
j_call: TRBJ2-5
cdr3_aa: CASSPLAEETQYF
cdr3_nt: TGTGCCAGCTCACCACTTGCAGAAGAGACCCAGTACTTC

clone_size: -
cdr3_length: 16
d_call: -
v_call: TRBV27
j_call: TRBJ1-2
cdr3_aa: CASSLSGGRRGHGYTF
cdr3_nt: TGTGCCAGCAGTTTATCGGGGGGCCGGCGAGGACATGGCTACACCTTC

clone_size: medium-sized
cdr3_length: 14
d_call: -
v_call: TRBV15
j_call: TRBJ2-2
cdr3_aa: CATSTQGYTGELFF
cdr3_nt: TGTGCCACCAGCACCCAGGGGTACACCGGGGAGCTGTTTTTT

clone_size: few
cdr3_length: 15
d_call: TRBD1
v_call: TRBV6-5
j_call: TRBJ2-7
cdr3_aa: CASSYTQTGSYEQYF
cdr3_nt: TGTGCCAGCAGTTACACCCAGACAGGGTCCTACGAGCAGTACTTC

clone_size: -
cdr3_length: 16
d_call: TRBD2
v_call: TRBV5-1
j_call: TRBJ2-5
cdr3_aa: CASSLGIAGTQETQYF
cdr3_nt: TGCGCCAGCAGCTTGGGTATAGCGGGGACTCAAGAGACCCAGTACTTC